In this sample, the clone carrying this TCR beta chain is medium-sized (0.01 to 0.1%). The antigen is not known. This sample was included in a study of spatial heterogeneity in lung cancer. Study-level points and caveats: Tumor mutation counts were tracked by expanded intratumoral alpha and beta TCR counts.

The library protocol tagged each TCR cDNA with a unique molecular identifier. TCRdb reanalysed the 5' RACE reads using MiXCR and keeps one entry per CDR3 protein. The sample yields more than 10,000 distinct CDR3 sequences, over 5.5% seen once. Time point here: sample taken at primary tumor resection. Patients with untreated early-stage non-small cell lung cancer, numbering 72, were the donors. Whole RNA, which was extracted from tumor, nontumor lung tissue or frozen PBMC, was sequenced without any cell sorting. This CDR3 is 12 amino acids long. V shed 8 bases, J shed 5 bases, and the junction held 2 bases outside the gene matches.

This TCR was recovered from a female donor with early-stage non-small cell lung cancer. This chain joins TRBV12-3 or TRBV12-4 and TRBJ2-5; 10 nucleotides match TRBD2. The specimen was lung tumor tissue, collected at surgery. The CDR3 region has the DNA TGTGCCAGCCTTAGCGGGGGGGAGACCCAGTACTTC. Translation gives CASLSGGETQYF.